This T cell receptor beta chain was profiled in a study of cytomegalovirus exposure and HLA in healthy donors. This clone has more than one count but fewer than ten. What it binds is unknown. Amplification used 60 Vbeta primers and 13 Jbeta primers. Libraries were prepared by immunoSEQ multiplex PCR; TCRdb keeps only in-frame clonotypes and omits some of them. The profile covers about 98,000 clones, with roughly four fifths appearing a single time and around a tenth taken by the ten largest. This CDR3 contains 13 residues. V lost 3 bases, J lost 6 bases, and 12 bases lay in between. Looked up from germline, CDR1 is SEHNR and CDR2 is FQNEAQ (reference sequence). The study, taken as a whole, reports: Another analysis was done later, and it associated approximately 17,000 TCR beta sequences with HLA alleles at 0.05 false discovery rate. There were a few CMV-associated chains whose specificity for CMV antigens was confirmed in vitro. Within the data, a cluster of highly shared sequence variants was likely a sequencing artifact. The study assumed roughly uniform donor sequencing depth for presence/absence analyses.

The rearrangement joins TRBV7-9 to TRBJ2-7; a weak D match, TRBD2 (5 bases). The material sequenced was PBMCs. The TCR was taken from a male donor in good health and CMV-seropositive. The CDR3 nucleotides read TGTGCCAGCAGCTTGTCTAGCTATTCCGAGCAGTACTTC. It yields the protein CASSLSSYSEQYF.